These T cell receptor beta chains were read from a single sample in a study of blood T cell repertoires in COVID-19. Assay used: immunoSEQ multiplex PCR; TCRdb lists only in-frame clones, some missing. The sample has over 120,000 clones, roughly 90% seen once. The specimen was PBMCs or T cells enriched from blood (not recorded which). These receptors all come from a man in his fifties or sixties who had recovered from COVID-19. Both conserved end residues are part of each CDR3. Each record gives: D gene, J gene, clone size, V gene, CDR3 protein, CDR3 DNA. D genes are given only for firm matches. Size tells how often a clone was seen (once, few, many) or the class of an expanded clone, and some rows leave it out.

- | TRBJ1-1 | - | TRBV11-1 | CASSLARNTEAFF | TGTGCCAGCAGCTTAGCCCGGAACACTGAAGCTTTCTTT
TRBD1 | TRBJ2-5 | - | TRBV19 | CASSARDRVEETQYF | TGTGCCAGTAGTGCCAGAGACAGGGTAGAGGAGACCCAGTACTTC
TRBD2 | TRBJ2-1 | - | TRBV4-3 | CASSQAASGSWTGEQFF | TGCGCCAGCAGCCAAGCGGCTAGCGGGAGCTGGACAGGTGAGCAGTTCTTC
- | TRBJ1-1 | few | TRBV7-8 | CASSPARSNINTEAFF | TGTGCCAGCAGTCCAGCGAGGAGTAACATAAACACTGAAGCTTTCTTT
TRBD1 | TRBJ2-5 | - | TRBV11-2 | CASSSIRTGGMLTQYF | TGTGCCAGCAGCTCGATCCGGACAGGGGGGATGTTGACCCAGTACTTC
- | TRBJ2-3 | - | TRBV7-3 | CASSLMQTDTQYF | TGTGCCAGCAGCTTAATGCAGACAGATACGCAGTATTTT
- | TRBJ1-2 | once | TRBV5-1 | CASSLENSGYTF | TGCGCCAGCAGCTTGGAAAACTCCGGCTACACCTTC
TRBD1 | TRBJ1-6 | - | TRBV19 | CASRLRTGVRFIYNSPLHF | TGTGCCAGTAGATTACGGACAGGGGTCAGGTTTATCTATAATTCACCCCTCCACTTT
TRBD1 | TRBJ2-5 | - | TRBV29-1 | CSVEGQGEETQYF | TGCAGCGTTGAAGGACAGGGGGAGGAGACCCAGTACTTC
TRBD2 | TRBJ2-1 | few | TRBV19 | CASSRGSGRYSYNEQFF | TGTGCCAGTAGTCGCGGTAGCGGGAGGTATTCCTACAATGAGCAGTTCTTC
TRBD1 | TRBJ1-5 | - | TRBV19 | CASSARDRGKQPQHF | TGTGCCAGTAGTGCACGAGACAGGGGAAAACAGCCCCAGCATTTT
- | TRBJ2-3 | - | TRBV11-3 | CASSLSVSDTQYF | TGTGCCAGCAGCTTATCTGTGAGTGATACGCAGTATTTT
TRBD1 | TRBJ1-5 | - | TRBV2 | CASSGQGVRQPQHF | TGTGCCAGCAGTGGACAGGGGGTACGGCAGCCCCAGCATTTT
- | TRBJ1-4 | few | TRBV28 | CASTTTNEKLFF | TGTGCCAGCACCACAACTAATGAAAAACTGTTTTTT
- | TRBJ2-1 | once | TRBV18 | CASSPIASQAEQFF | TGTGCCAGCTCACCAATCGCTAGCCAGGCTGAGCAGTTCTTC
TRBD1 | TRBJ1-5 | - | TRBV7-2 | CASSRTGHSNQPQHF | TGTGCCAGCAGCCGGACAGGTCATAGCAATCAGCCCCAGCATTTT
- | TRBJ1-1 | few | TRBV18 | CASSSGQNTEAFF | TGTGCCAGCTCATCCGGACAGAACACTGAAGCTTTCTTT
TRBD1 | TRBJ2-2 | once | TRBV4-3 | CASSQGSGTEGELFF | TGCGCCAGCAGCCAAGGGTCAGGGACAGAGGGGGAGCTGTTTTTT
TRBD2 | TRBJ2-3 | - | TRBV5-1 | CASRPTSGGAITQYF | TGCGCCAGCAGACCGACTAGCGGGGGGGCTATTACGCAGTATTTT
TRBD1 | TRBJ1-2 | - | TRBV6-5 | CASRGDRGRDYGYTF | TGTGCCAGCAGGGGGGACAGGGGGCGCGACTATGGCTACACCTTC
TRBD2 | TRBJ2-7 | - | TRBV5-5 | CASSSSLAGEQYF | TGTGCCAGCAGCTCGTCCTTAGCGGGCGAGCAGTACTTC
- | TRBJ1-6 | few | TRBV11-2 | CASSDPGRGNSPLHF | TGTGCCAGCAGCGACCCGGGACGGGGGAATTCACCCCTCCACTTT
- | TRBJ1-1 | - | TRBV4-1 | CASSRTANTEAFF | TGCGCCAGCAGCCGTACAGCTAACACTGAAGCTTTCTTT
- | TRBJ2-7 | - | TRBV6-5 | CASSYSRRQTYEQYF | TGTGCCAGCAGTTACTCTAGGCGACAGACCTACGAGCAGTACTTC
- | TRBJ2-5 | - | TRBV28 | CASSPERETQYF | TGTGCCAGCAGCCCCGAGCGGGAGACCCAGTACTTC
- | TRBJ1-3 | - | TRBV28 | CASSPRDWFSGNTIYF | TGTGCCAGCAGTCCCCGGGACTGGTTCTCTGGAAACACCATATATTTT
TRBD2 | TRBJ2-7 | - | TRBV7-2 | CASRSLAGGPGDEQYF | TGTGCCAGCAGATCCCTAGCGGGAGGGCCGGGGGACGAGCAGTACTTC
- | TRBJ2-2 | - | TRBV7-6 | CASSLGAYTGELFF | TGTGCCAGCAGCTTAGGGGCCTACACCGGGGAGCTGTTTTTT
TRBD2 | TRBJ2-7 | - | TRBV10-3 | CAISESSGDYEQYF | TGTGCCATCAGTGAGTCTAGCGGGGATTACGAGCAGTACTTC
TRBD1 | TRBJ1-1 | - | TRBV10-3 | CATNRGDSFFTEAFF | TGTGCCACCAATCGTGGGGACAGCTTCTTCACTGAAGCTTTCTTT
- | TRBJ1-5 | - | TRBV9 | CASSSGRDYQPQHF | TGTGCCAGCAGCAGCGGCCGCGATTATCAGCCCCAGCATTTT
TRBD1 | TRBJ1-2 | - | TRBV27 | CASSLGGQVPGYTF | TGTGCCAGCAGTTTGGGCGGACAGGTGCCTGGCTACACCTTC
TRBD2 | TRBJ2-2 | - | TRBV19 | CASSNPWGGRYTGELFF | TGTGCCAGTAGTAACCCTTGGGGGGGGAGGTACACCGGGGAGCTGTTTTTT
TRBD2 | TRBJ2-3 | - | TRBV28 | CASSDRTTSGGFVSYF | TGTGCCAGCAGCGATCGCACGACTAGCGGGGGCTTTGTGTCGTATTTT
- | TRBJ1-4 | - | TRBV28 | CASSERPEKLFF | TGTGCCAGCAGCGAGCGACCCGAAAAACTGTTTTTT
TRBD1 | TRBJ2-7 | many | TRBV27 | CASSPLLSAPTGEYF | TGTGCCAGCAGTCCCTTGTTATCAGCTCCCACAGGGGAGTACTTC
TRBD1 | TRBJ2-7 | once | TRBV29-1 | CSVWGTGLTYEQYF | TGCAGCGTTTGGGGGACAGGGTTAACCTACGAGCAGTACTTC
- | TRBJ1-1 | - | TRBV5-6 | CASSSLPRRVTEAFF | TGTGCCAGCAGCTCCCTACCCCGGAGGGTCACTGAAGCTTTCTTT
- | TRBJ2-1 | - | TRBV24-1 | CATSDLDRYNEQFF | TGTGCCACCAGTGATTTAGACAGATACAATGAGCAGTTCTTC
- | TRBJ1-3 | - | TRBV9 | CASSVEGQSGNTIYF | TGTGCCAGCAGCGTAGAAGGACAGAGCGGCAACACCATATATTTT
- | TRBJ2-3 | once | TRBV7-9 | CASSLAREYPQYF | TGTGCCAGCAGCTTAGCTAGAGAATACCCGCAGTATTTT
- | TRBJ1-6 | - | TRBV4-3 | CASSQSAGSVSPLHF | TGCGCCAGCAGCCAGTCGGCAGGGTCAGTTTCACCCCTCCACTTT
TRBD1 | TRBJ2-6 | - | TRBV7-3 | CASSLIPGGGSGANVLTF | TGTGCCAGCAGCTTAATCCCAGGGGGCGGCTCTGGGGCCAACGTCCTGACTTTC
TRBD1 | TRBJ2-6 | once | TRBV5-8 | CASSLGQAGANVLTF | TGTGCCAGCAGCTTAGGACAGGCTGGGGCCAACGTCCTGACTTTC
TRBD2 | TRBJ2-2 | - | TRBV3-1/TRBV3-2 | CASSQGLASTGELFF | TGTGCCAGCAGCCAGGGACTAGCGAGCACCGGGGAGCTGTTTTTT
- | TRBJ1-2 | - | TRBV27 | CASSPRDGADYGYTF | TGTGCCAGCAGTCCGCGGGACGGGGCCGACTATGGCTACACCTTC